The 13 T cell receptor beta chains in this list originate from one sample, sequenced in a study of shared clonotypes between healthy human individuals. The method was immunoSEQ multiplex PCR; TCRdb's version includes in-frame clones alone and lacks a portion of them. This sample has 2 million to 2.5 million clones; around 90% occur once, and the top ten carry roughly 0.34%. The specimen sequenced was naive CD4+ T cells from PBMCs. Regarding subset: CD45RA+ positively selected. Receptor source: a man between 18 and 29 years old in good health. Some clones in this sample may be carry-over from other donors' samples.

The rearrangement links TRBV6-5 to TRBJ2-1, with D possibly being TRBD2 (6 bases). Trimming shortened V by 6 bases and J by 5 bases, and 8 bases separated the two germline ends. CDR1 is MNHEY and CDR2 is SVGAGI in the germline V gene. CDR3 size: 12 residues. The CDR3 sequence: CASRAGNNEQFF. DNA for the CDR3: TGTGCCAGCAGAGCGGGCAACAATGAGCAGTTCTTC.

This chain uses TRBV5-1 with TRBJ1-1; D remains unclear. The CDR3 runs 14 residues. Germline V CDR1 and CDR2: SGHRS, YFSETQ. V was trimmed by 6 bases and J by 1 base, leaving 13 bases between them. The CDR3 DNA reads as TGCGCCAGCACCCCCGGACCGCAGAACACTGAAGCTTTCTTT. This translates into CASTPGPQNTEAFF.

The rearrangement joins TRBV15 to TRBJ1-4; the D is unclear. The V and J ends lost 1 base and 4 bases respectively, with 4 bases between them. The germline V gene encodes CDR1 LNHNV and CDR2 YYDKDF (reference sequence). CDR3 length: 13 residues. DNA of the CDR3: TGTGCCACCAGCAGAGCCGTTAATGAAAAACTGTTTTTT. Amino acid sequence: CATSRAVNEKLFF.

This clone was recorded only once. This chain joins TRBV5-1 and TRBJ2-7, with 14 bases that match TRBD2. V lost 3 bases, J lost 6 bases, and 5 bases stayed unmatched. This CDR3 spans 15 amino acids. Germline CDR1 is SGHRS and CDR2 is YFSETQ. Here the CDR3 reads CASSWGLAGVGEQYF. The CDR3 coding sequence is TGCGCCAGCAGCTGGGGACTAGCGGGAGTGGGCGAGCAGTACTTC.

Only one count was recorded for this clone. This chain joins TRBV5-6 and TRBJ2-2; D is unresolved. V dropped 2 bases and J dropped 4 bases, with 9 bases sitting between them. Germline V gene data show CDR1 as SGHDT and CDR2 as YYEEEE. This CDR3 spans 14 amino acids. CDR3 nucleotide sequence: TGTGCCAGCAGCTTTGTACTCGCCACCGGGGAGCTGTTTTTT. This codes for CASSFVLATGELFF. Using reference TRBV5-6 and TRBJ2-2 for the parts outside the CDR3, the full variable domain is DAGVTQSPTHLIKTRGQQVTLRCSPKSGHDTVSWYQQALGQGPQFIFQYYEEEERQRGNFPDRFSGHQFPNYSSELNVNALLLGDSALYLCASSFVLATGELFFGEGSRLTVL.

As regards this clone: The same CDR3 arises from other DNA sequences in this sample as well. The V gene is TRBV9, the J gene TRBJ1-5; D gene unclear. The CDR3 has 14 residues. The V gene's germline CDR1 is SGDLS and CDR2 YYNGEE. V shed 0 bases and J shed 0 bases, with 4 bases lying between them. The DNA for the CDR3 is TGTGCCAGCAGCGTAGGGATTAGCAATCAGCCCCAGCATTTT. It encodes CASSVGISNQPQHF. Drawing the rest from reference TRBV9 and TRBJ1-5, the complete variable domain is DSGVTQTPKHLITATGQRVTLRCSPRSGDLSVYWYQQSLDQGLQFLIQYYNGEERAKGNILERFSAQQFPDLHSELNLSSLELGDSALYFCASSVGISNQPQHFGDGTRLSIL.

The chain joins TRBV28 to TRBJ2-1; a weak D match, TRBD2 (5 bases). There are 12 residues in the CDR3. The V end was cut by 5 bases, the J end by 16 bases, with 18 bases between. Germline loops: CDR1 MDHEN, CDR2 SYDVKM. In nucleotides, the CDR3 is TGTGCCAGCAGTCCAGGAGGACGGGTGGGATTCTTC. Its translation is CASSPGGRVGFF.

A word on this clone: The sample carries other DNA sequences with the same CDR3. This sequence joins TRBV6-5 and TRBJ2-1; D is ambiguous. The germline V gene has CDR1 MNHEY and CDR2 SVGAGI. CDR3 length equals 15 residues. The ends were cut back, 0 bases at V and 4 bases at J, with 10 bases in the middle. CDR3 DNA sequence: TGTGCCAGCAGTTACTCAGGGTCGCGTTACAATGAGCAGTTCTTC. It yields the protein CASSYSGSRYNEQFF.

CDR3 in amino acids: CASSLSSLRDRGYEQYF. The CDR3 coding sequence is TGTGCCAGCAGCTTATCCTCTCTCCGGGACCGGGGCTACGAGCAGTACTTC. The gene calls are TRBV7-9 and TRBJ2-7; TRBD1 or TRBD2 may be the D gene (5 bases each). From germline, CDR1 is SEHNR and CDR2 FQNEAQ (reference sequence). CDR3 length: 17 amino acids. Between the trimmed V and J ends, which lost 2 bases and 3 bases, there was a span of 20 bases.

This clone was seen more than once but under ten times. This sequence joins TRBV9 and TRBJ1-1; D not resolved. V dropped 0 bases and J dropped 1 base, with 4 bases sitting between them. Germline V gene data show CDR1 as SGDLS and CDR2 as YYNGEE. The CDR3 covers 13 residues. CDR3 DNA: TGTGCCAGCAGCGTAGTCACGAACACTGAAGCTTTCTTT. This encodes CASSVVTNTEAFF. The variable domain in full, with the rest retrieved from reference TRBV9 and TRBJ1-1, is DSGVTQTPKHLITATGQRVTLRCSPRSGDLSVYWYQQSLDQGLQFLIQYYNGEERAKGNILERFSAQQFPDLHSELNLSSLELGDSALYFCASSVVTNTEAFFGQGTRLTVV.

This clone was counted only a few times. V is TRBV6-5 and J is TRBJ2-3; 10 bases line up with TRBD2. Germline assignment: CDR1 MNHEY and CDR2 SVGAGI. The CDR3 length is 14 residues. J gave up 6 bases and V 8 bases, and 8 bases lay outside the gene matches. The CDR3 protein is CASGASGRTDTQYF. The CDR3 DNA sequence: TGTGCCAGCGGGGCTAGCGGGAGAACGGATACGCAGTATTTT.

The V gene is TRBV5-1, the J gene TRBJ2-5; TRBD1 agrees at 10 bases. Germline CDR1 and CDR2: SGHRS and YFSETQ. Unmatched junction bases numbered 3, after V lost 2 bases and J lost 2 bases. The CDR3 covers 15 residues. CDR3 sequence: CASSFGGQGQETQYF. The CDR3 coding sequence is TGCGCCAGCAGCTTCGGGGGACAGGGGCAAGAGACCCAGTACTTC. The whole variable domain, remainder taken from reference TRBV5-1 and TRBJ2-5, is KAGVTQTPRYLIKTRGQQVTLSCSPISGHRSVSWYQQTPGQGLQFLFEYFSETQRNKGNFPGRFSGRQFSNSRSEMNVSTLELGDSALYLCASSFGGQGQETQYFGPGTRLLVL.

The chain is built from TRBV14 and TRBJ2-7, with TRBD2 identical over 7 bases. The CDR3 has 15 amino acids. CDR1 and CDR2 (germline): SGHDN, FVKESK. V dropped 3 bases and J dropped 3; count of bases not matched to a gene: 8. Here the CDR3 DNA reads TGTGCCAGCAGCCAGAGACGCGGGAGTGGCTACGAGCAGTACTTC. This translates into CASSQRRGSGYEQYF.